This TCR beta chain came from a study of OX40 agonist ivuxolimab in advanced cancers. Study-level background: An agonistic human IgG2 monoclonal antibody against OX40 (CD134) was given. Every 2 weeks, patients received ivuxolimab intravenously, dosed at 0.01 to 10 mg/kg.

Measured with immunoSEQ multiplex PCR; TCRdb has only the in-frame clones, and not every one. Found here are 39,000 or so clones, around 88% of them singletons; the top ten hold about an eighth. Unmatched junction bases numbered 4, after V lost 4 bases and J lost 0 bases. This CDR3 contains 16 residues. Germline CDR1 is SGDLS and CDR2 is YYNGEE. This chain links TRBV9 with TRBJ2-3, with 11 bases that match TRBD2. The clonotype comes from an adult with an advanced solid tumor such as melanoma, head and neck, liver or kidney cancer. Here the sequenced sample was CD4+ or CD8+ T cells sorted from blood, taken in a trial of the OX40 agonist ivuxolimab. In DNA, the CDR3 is TGTGCCAGCAGCCCCAGACTAGCGGGAAGCACAGATACGCAGTATTTT. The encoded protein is CASSPRLAGSTDTQYF.